Below are 14 T cell receptor beta chains sequenced from a single sample in a study of blood T cell repertoires in COVID-19. Repertoires were generated with immunoSEQ multiplex PCR, while TCRdb's copy carries only in-frame clones and drops some. The table has approximately 190,000 clones, roughly 80% seen once. The sequenced sample consisted of peripheral blood. The receptors stem from a woman aged 55-69 years with COVID-19, enrolled during active disease.

The chain combines TRBV4-2 with TRBJ1-4; 7 bases align to TRBD1. The CDR3 sequence is 16 residues long. In germline, CDR1 is LGHNA, CDR2 YNFKEQ. The junction had 4 bases not matched to a gene; V was cut back by 0 bases and J by 3 bases. The CDR3 loop reads CASSQEGGAANEKLFF. The CDR3, as DNA: TGTGCCAGCAGCCAAGAAGGGGGCGCGGCTAATGAAAAACTGTTTTTT.

This clone occurred once. V is TRBV28 and J is TRBJ2-7; D perhaps matches TRBD2 (6 bases). Germline V gene data show CDR1 as MDHEN and CDR2 as SYDVKM. V was shortened by 2 bases and J by 5 bases, with 13 bases between the two germline ends. The CDR3 is 14 residues long. The CDR3 DNA reads TGTGCCAGCAGTTTACGGGGGAACCCCCACGAGCAGTACTTC. Amino acids: CASSLRGNPHEQYF.

This sequence joins TRBV6-5 and TRBJ1-5; the D gene is possibly TRBD1 (5 bases). CDR1 and CDR2 from the germline V gene are MNHEY and SVGAGI. This CDR3 comprises 15 residues. Trimming stripped 7 bases from V and 2 bases from J, with 15 bases between. CDR3 DNA sequence: TGTGCCAGCAAGGGTCCGGGGGGTGGCAATCAGCCCCAGCATTTT. Its protein is CASKGPGGGNQPQHF.

This rearrangement joins TRBV6-5 to TRBJ1-2; D ambiguous. The V end was cut by 6 bases, the J end by 8 bases, with 13 bases between. Germline V gene lookup returns CDR1 MNHEY and CDR2 SVGAGI. The CDR3 sequence is 12 residues long. The CDR3 sequence is CASSPGSGGYTF. The CDR3 DNA follows: TGTGCCAGCAGCCCCGGGTCCGGCGGCTACACCTTC.

Details on this clone: Other DNA sequences from this sample encode an identical CDR3 as well. The chain is built from TRBV5-1 and TRBJ1-1; TRBD1 aligns across 7 bases. The CDR3 sequence is 13 residues long. After removal of 1 base from V and 3 bases from J, the junction contained 0 bases not matched to a gene. Germline lookup yields CDR1 SGHRS and CDR2 YFSETQ. The CDR3 is CASSLTGDTEAFF. CDR3 DNA: TGCGCCAGCAGCTTGACAGGGGACACTGAAGCTTTCTTT.

This chain connects TRBV7-2 to TRBJ1-5, with a weak D call TRBD1 (6 bases). This CDR3 is built from 14 residues. V was pared by 3 bases and J by 6 bases, with 12 bases between. In germline, CDR1 is SGHTA, CDR2 FQGNSA. The CDR3 coding sequence is TGTGCCAGCAGCTTCGGGACAAGGACTCAGCCCCAGCATTTT. Protein sequence: CASSFGTRTQPQHF.

The rearrangement joins TRBV24-1 to TRBJ1-2; the D is unclear. Germline CDR1 KGHDR, CDR2 SFDVKD. Trimming removed 12 bases from V and 0 bases from J, with 13 bases in between. The CDR3 has 13 residues. The CDR3 coding sequence is TGTGCCCCGCTAGACTGTGCTAACTATGGCTACACCTTC. It encodes CAPLDCANYGYTF.

The J gene is TRBJ2-7, the V gene TRBV5-5; maybe TRBD2 (5 bases). Trimming removed 4 bases at V and 3 bases at J, with 17 bases between. The CDR3 runs 15 residues. Germline CDR1 is SGHKS and CDR2 is YYEKEE (reference sequence). In DNA, the CDR3 is TGTGCCAGCAGCGACTACCCGCAGACGGACTACGAGCAGTACTTC. It is translated as CASSDYPQTDYEQYF.

The chain has TRBV28 and TRBJ1-6, with D possibly being TRBD1 (6 bases). CDR3 length: 13 residues. The V and J ends lost 4 bases and 12 bases respectively, with 13 bases between them. In germline, CDR1 is MDHEN, CDR2 SYDVKM. CDR3 in DNA: TGTGCCAGCAGTTCGGACAGTATTAGACCCCTCCACTTT. It is translated as CASSSDSIRPLHF.

The gene calls are TRBV5-1 and TRBJ2-2, with D possibly matching TRBD1 (5 bases). The CDR3 sequence is 16 residues long. Trimming shortened V by 1 base and J by 0 bases, and 10 bases separated the two germline ends. Germline loops: CDR1 SGHRS, CDR2 YFSETQ. Here the CDR3 reads CASSLTGYPNTGELFF. The CDR3 DNA reads as TGCGCCAGCAGCTTGACAGGTTACCCGAACACCGGGGAGCTGTTTTTT.

V usage is TRBV7-9 and J usage is TRBJ2-3; TRBD1 agrees at 8 bases. The CDR3 has 15 amino acids. V shed 5 bases, J shed 7 bases, and the junction held 11 bases outside the gene matches. Germline V gene lookup returns CDR1 SEHNR and CDR2 FQNEAQ (reference sequence). CDR3 DNA sequence: TGTGCCAGCAGCCCAGGACAGGGAAAGGGTTATACGCAGTATTTT. Translated, it gives CASSPGQGKGYTQYF.

The V gene is TRBV4-3, the J gene TRBJ1-1, with D hard to call. CDR1 is LGHNA and CDR2 is YSLEER in the germline V gene. The V and J ends lost 2 bases and 11 bases respectively, with 12 bases between them. This CDR3 comprises 12 residues. In nucleotides, the CDR3 is TGCGCCAGCAGCCAAAACCAAGGGAGGGCTTTCTTT. Translated, it gives CASSQNQGRAFF.

This rearrangement joins TRBV15 to TRBJ2-1; 8 nucleotides match TRBD1. This CDR3 spans 16 amino acids. The J segment lost 8 bases and the V segment lost 3 bases, leaving 12 bases of the junction unmatched. Germline CDR1 and CDR2: LNHNV and YYDKDF (reference sequence). In DNA, the CDR3 is TGTGCCACCAGCAGGTTATATGGACAGGGTAATTATGAGCAGTTCTTC. Its translation: CATSRLYGQGNYEQFF.

The chain employs TRBV7-2 and TRBJ2-1; D might be TRBD2 (5 bases). This CDR3 contains 16 residues. V dropped 0 bases and J dropped 6 bases, with 15 bases sitting between them. Germline lookup yields CDR1 SGHTA and CDR2 FQGNSA. CDR3 coding DNA: TGTGCCAGCAGCTTAGCGGGAGTTCTTTTGGGCAATGAGCAGTTCTTC. It specifies CASSLAGVLLGNEQFF.